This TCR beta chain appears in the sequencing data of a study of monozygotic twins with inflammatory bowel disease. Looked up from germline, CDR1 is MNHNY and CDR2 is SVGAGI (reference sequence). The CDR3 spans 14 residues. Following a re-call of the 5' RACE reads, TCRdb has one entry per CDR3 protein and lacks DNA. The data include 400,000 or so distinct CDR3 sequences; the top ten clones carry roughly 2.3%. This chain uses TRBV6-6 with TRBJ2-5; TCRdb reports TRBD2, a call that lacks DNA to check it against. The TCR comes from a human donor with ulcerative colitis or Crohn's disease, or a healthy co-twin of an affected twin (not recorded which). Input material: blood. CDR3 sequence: CASSYQAGGETQYF.